This T cell receptor beta chain originates from a study of shared clonotypes between healthy human individuals. Study summary: Used for every donor were three CD4 naive, three CD4 memory, two CD8 naive and one CD8 memory plate.

The length of the CDR3 is 13 residues. Germline V gene lookup returns CDR1 SGHRS and CDR2 YFSETQ. Trimming cost V 5 bases and J 3 bases, with 8 bases left between them. Every donor, a Caucasian adult, lived in Nashville, Tennessee. Libraries were prepared by immunoSEQ multiplex PCR; TCRdb keeps only in-frame clonotypes and omits some of them. Among approximately 640,000 clones listed, about three quarters were seen once. The sequencing sample was made of memory CD4+ T cells sorted from blood. Subset reported: CD45RA-negative fraction. The origin of this receptor is a woman aged 25 to 39 in good health. The gene calls are TRBV5-1 and TRBJ2-2; a possible D gene is TRBD1 (5 bases). CDR3 nucleotides: TGCGCCAGCAGGTCAGGGCACACCGGGGAGCTGTTTTTT. Translated: CASRSGHTGELFF.